This passage covers 28 T cell receptor beta chains from one sample sequenced in a study of T cell responses to AZD1222 COVID-19 vaccine. TCRdb's table, derived via immunoSEQ multiplex PCR, lists solely in-frame clones and lacks some. The sample has 75,000 to 90,000 clones, under 95% seen once. Sequencing was performed on peripheral blood, taken 28 days after the second AZD1222 dose. Source of these receptors: an adult who received the AZD1222 COVID-19 vaccine.

This chain uses TRBV7-6 with TRBJ1-4, with no clear D. Germline V CDR1 and CDR2: SGHVS, FNYEAQ. The CDR3 spans 15 residues. The V and J ends lost 0 bases and 3 bases respectively, with 8 bases between them. The chain's CDR3 is CASSLAGGPNEKLFF. In DNA form, the CDR3 reads TGTGCCAGCAGCTTAGCGGGCGGACCTAATGAAAAACTGTTTTTT.

This clone has a handful of counts. This chain links TRBV3-1 (or the pseudogene TRBV3-2) with TRBJ2-7, with D perhaps TRBD1 (6 bases). The CDR3 consists of 14 residues. The V gene lost 1 base and the J gene lost 0 bases, with 7 bases spanning the gap. Germline-derived CDR1 and CDR2 are LGHDT and YNNKEL (reference sequence). CDR3 nucleotide sequence: TGTGCCAGCAGCCAAGGACAGGTCTCCTACGAGCAGTACTTC. It encodes CASSQGQVSYEQYF.

This clone came up once. The V and J genes are TRBV1 and TRBJ2-2; TRBD2 is taken as the D call from the table, unchecked against the DNA. TRBV1 is noted as a pseudogene. CDR3 length: 17 residues. The CDR3 here is CTSSQAGLAGRHGELFF. The CDR3 nucleotides read TGCACCAGCAGCCAAGCGGGACTAGCGGGACGCCACGGGGAGCTGTTTTTT.

The rearrangement uses TRBV5-6 and TRBJ1-1; D uncertain. From germline, CDR1 is SGHDT and CDR2 YYEEEE. Between the trimmed V and J ends, which lost 2 bases and 4 bases, there was a span of 12 bases. CDR3 size: 14 residues. The CDR3 region is CASSFVTVGTEAFF. CDR3 in DNA: TGTGCCAGCAGCTTTGTGACGGTGGGCACTGAAGCTTTCTTT.

The chain uses TRBV7-2 and TRBJ2-1; 9 bases agree with TRBD2. The CDR3 sequence is 19 residues long. V lost 2 bases to trimming and J lost 2 bases; unmatched junction nucleotides: 13. CDR1 is SGHTA and CDR2 is FQGNSA in the germline V gene. The CDR3 protein is CASSLKRAGASGAYNEQFF. The CDR3 nucleotides are TGTGCCAGCAGCTTAAAGAGGGCAGGGGCTAGCGGGGCCTACAATGAGCAGTTCTTC. The whole variable domain, filled in from reference TRBV7-2 and TRBJ2-1, reads GAGVSQSPSNKVTEKGKDVELRCDPISGHTALYWYRQSLGQGLEFLIYFQGNSAPDKSGLPSDRFSAERTGGSVSTLTIQRTQQEDSAVYLCASSLKRAGASGAYNEQFFGPGTRLTVL.

The CDR3 loop reads CAISDDRASNQPQHF. DNA for the CDR3: TGTGCCATCAGTGATGACAGGGCCAGCAATCAGCCCCAGCATTTT. The V call is TRBV10-3, the J call TRBJ1-5, with TRBD1 matching over 7 bases. The CDR3 extends over 15 amino acids. Germline-derived CDR1 and CDR2 are ENHRY and SYGVKD. J was trimmed by 1 base and V by 3 bases; bases with no gene match: 3.

The CDR3 sequence is CASAGTGVHEQYF. The CDR3 bases are TGTGCCAGCGCGGGGACAGGGGTCCACGAGCAGTACTTC. This sequence joins TRBV6-5 and TRBJ2-7, with 10 bases lining up with TRBD1. The CDR3 is 13 residues long. Germline CDR1 MNHEY, CDR2 SVGAGI. V lost 8 bases, J lost 5 bases, and 6 bases stayed unmatched.

A few counts support this clone. The genes are TRBV6-5 and TRBJ2-7; the D gene could be TRBD1 or TRBD2 (5 bases each). The V gene lost 7 bases and the J gene lost 6 bases, with 16 bases spanning the gap. This CDR3 has 13 amino acids. Germline lookup yields CDR1 MNHEY and CDR2 SVGAGI. The CDR3 reads CASNLGPLTEQYF. The CDR3 nucleotides read TGTGCCAGCAATTTGGGACCGTTAACCGAGCAGTACTTC.

The chain couples TRBV6-1 to TRBJ2-3, with D perhaps TRBD2 (8 bases). CDR1 is MNHNS and CDR2 is SASEGT in the germline V gene. Trimming cost V 3 bases and J 0 bases, with 19 bases left between them. The CDR3 sequence is 18 residues long. The chain's CDR3 is CASSEEEGASGSTDTQYF. In DNA, the CDR3 is TGTGCCAGCAGTGAGGAAGAGGGGGCTAGCGGGAGCACAGATACGCAGTATTTT.

The chain combines TRBV7-2 with TRBJ2-1, with TRBD2 identical over 14 bases. Losses at the gene ends were 6 bases for V and 9 bases for J; bases not matched to a gene: 4. This CDR3 region has 14 residues. The V gene's germline CDR1 is SGHTA and CDR2 FQGNSA. CDR3 sequence (DNA): TGTGCCAGCAGACGACTAGCGGGAGGGGGTGAGCAGTTCTTC. Protein: CASRRLAGGGEQFF.

This clone appeared a single time. The CDR3 loop is CASAGQGGLMNSPLHF. The CDR3, as DNA: TGTGCCAGCGCGGGACAGGGAGGTTTGATGAATTCACCCCTCCACTTT. The chain joins TRBV27 to TRBJ1-6; 9 nucleotides match TRBD1. Per germline, CDR1 MNHEY and CDR2 SMNVEV (reference sequence). The V gene end was trimmed by 8 bases and the J gene end by 7 bases; junction bases not matched to a gene: 12. The CDR3 has 16 amino acids.

V gene TRBV4-1 combines with J gene TRBJ2-2, with 11 positions matching TRBD1. After removal of 3 bases from V and 6 bases from J, the junction contained 3 bases not matched to a gene. The CDR3 runs 15 residues. The germline V gene encodes CDR1 MGHRA and CDR2 YSYEKL. Here the CDR3 DNA reads TGCGCCAGCAGCCACGGGACAGGGGGTTCCGGGGAGCTGTTTTTT. Translated: CASSHGTGGSGELFF.

The chain carries TRBV25-1 and TRBJ2-3; TRBD1 matches at 9 bases. CDR3 length equals 15 residues. V trimming: 3 bases; J trimming: 4 bases; junction bases outside the gene matches: 5. Germline V gives CDR1 MGHDK, CDR2 SYGVNS. CDR3 sequence: CASSETGGDADTQYF. CDR3 coding DNA: TGTGCCAGCAGTGAGACAGGGGGAGACGCAGATACGCAGTATTTT.

The V and J genes are TRBV2 and TRBJ1-5; 7 bases map to TRBD1. Germline CDR1 is SNHLY and CDR2 is FYNNEI. The CDR3 length is 13 residues. V lost 3 bases to trimming and J lost 4 bases; unmatched junction nucleotides: 0. As DNA, the CDR3 is TGTGCCAGCAGTGAGACAGGGAATCAGCCCCAGCATTTT. Translated, it gives CASSETGNQPQHF.

The chain uses TRBV7-2 and TRBJ1-5, with no clear D. V was pared by 1 base and J by 3 bases, with 10 bases between. The CDR3 extends over 15 amino acids. Germline loops: CDR1 SGHTA, CDR2 FQGNSA. CDR3 residues: CASSLVSGSNQPQHF. The CDR3 region has the DNA TGTGCCAGCAGCTTAGTGTCGGGTTCCAATCAGCCCCAGCATTTT.

This chain joins TRBV4-3 and TRBJ1-1, with 9 bases matching TRBD1. The CDR3 is 17 residues long. J was trimmed by 1 base and V by 1 base; bases with no gene match: 7. Per the germline V gene, CDR1 is LGHNA and CDR2 is YSLEER. The CDR3 nucleotides read TGCGCCAGCAGCCAAGGCCCCGGGACAGGGAAGAACACTGAAGCTTTCTTT. This encodes CASSQGPGTGKNTEAFF.

The CDR3: CASRFWDREGYGYTF. The CDR3 bases are TGTGCCAGCCGATTTTGGGACAGGGAGGGATATGGCTACACCTTC. This sequence joins TRBV27 and TRBJ1-2; 9 bases align to TRBD1. CDR1 and CDR2 (germline): MNHEY, SMNVEV (reference sequence). The CDR3 has 15 amino acids. V lost 8 bases, J lost 5 bases, and 12 bases stayed unmatched.

V is TRBV5-6 and J is TRBJ2-7, with a tentative D call TRBD1 (6 bases). Germline-derived CDR1 and CDR2 are SGHDT and YYEEEE. The CDR3 totals 18 residues. Trimming took 4 bases from V and 6 from J, leaving 29 bases between them. The CDR3, as DNA: TGTGCCAGCAGCCGAGGGCAGGGGACAACGGGTACCCGGCGCGAGCAGTACTTC. It translates to CASSRGQGTTGTRREQYF.

The chain joins TRBV5-1 to TRBJ2-1; D perhaps matches TRBD2 (5 bases). The CDR3 contains 14 residues. The V end lost 4 bases, the J end lost 8 bases, and 16 bases lay between the germline ends. In germline, CDR1 is SGHRS, CDR2 YFSETQ. CDR3 sequence: CASSPRVERDEQFF. In nucleotides, the CDR3 is TGCGCCAGCAGCCCCCGAGTGGAGAGGGATGAGCAGTTCTTC.

The gene calls are TRBV19 and TRBJ1-5; D remains unclear. In germline, CDR1 is LNHDA, CDR2 SQIVND (reference sequence). The V and J ends lost 3 bases and 3 bases respectively, with 6 bases between them. CDR3 length: 13 residues. The CDR3 nucleotides read TGTGCCAGTAGTATGAGTACCAATCAGCCCCAGCATTTT. Its translation: CASSMSTNQPQHF.

The gene calls are TRBV14 and TRBJ1-4; possible D gene TRBD1, 6 bases. V was pared by 8 bases and J by 3 bases, with 13 bases between. The CDR3 is made up of 14 amino acids. CDR1 and CDR2 (germline): SGHDN, FVKESK. The CDR3 is CASGRGRANEKLFF. In DNA, the CDR3 is TGTGCCAGCGGTCGGGGGCGTGCTAATGAAAAACTGTTTTTT.

The chain employs TRBV7-9 and TRBJ1-4; 9 bases line up with TRBD1. This CDR3 has 14 amino acids. V was clipped by 5 bases and J by 6 bases; unmatched bases: 4. Germline assignment: CDR1 SEHNR and CDR2 FQNEAQ (reference sequence). In DNA form, the CDR3 reads TGTGCCAGCAGCGCTACAGGGGGCTATGAAAAACTGTTTTTT. Its translation is CASSATGGYEKLFF.

V gene TRBV6-5 combines with J gene TRBJ2-1; 7 bases fit TRBD2. The germline V gene has CDR1 MNHEY and CDR2 SVGAGI. J gave up 2 bases and V 8 bases, and 6 bases lay outside the gene matches. The CDR3 spans 14 residues. The DNA for the CDR3 is TGTGCCAGCCTAAGCGGGACCCCCTACAATGAGCAGTTCTTC. Translated, it gives CASLSGTPYNEQFF.

This chain links TRBV11-2 with TRBJ1-5; possible D gene TRBD1, 5 bases. The CDR3 runs to 15 residues. Germline V gene lookup returns CDR1 SGHAT and CDR2 FQNNGV. The V gene lost 3 bases and the J gene lost 0 bases, with 9 bases spanning the gap. CDR3 amino acids: CASSLGGNSNQPQHF. As DNA, the CDR3 is TGTGCCAGCAGCTTGGGGGGGAATAGCAATCAGCCCCAGCATTTT.

The chain recombines TRBV11-3 with TRBJ2-1; the D call may be TRBD1 or TRBD2 (6 bases each). The CDR3 extends over 19 amino acids. Deletions cut 5 bases from V and 3 bases from J, with 26 bases between. Germline CDR1 is SGHNT and CDR2 is YENEEA. DNA for the CDR3: TGTGCCAGCAGCGTAAGGTCTAGCGCCGGTGGGGGCTACTACAATGAGCAGTTCTTC. Protein product: CASSVRSSAGGGYYNEQFF.

V is TRBV5-1 and J is TRBJ2-3; 12 nucleotides match TRBD2. The CDR3 length is 16 residues. Germline lookup yields CDR1 SGHRS and CDR2 YFSETQ. V shed 1 base, J shed 8 bases, and the junction held 8 bases outside the gene matches. CDR3 nucleotides: TGCGCCAGCAGCTTGACGCTAGCGGGAGGGCCCGTTACGCAGTATTTT. This translates into CASSLTLAGGPVTQYF.

This clone was counted between two and nine times. The chain is built from TRBV2 and TRBJ2-3; D is possibly TRBD2 (5 bases). The V end was cut by 7 bases, the J end by 2 bases, with 16 bases between. The CDR3 sequence is 15 residues long. The germline V gene has CDR1 SNHLY and CDR2 FYNNEI. The CDR3 loop is CASTPGIAFTDTQYF. The CDR3 DNA is TGTGCCAGCACGCCGGGGATAGCGTTCACAGATACGCAGTATTTT.

The rearrangement joins TRBV7-8 to TRBJ1-2, with TRBD1 identical over 11 bases. Germline values: CDR1 SGHVS, CDR2 FQNEAQ. The CDR3 contains 15 residues. The trim removed 5 bases at V and 7 bases at J, leaving 9 bases unmatched. The DNA for the CDR3 is TGTGCCAGCAGCCCGCCGGGACAGGGGGTCGTTGGCTACACCTTC. Translated, it gives CASSPPGQGVVGYTF.